This TCR beta chain was sequenced during a study of T cell repertoires in cytomegalovirus infection. Study-wide context: Newly reported HLA-C-restricted and thoroughly characterized HLA-B-restricted CMV epitopes were employed.

TCRdb fed the reads into MiXCR, producing one record per CDR3 protein. Of approximately 110,000 distinct CDR3 sequences listed, around 28% are singletons. Trimming took 1 base from V and 3 from J; bases not matched to a gene: 8. The CDR3 covers 17 residues. CDR1 MNHNS and CDR2 SASEGT come from the germline V gene. This clonotype showed up just a few times. Its antigen is unidentified. The sequencing here drew on CD8+ T cells from cultured PBMCs, taken from culture after CMV antigen stimulation. This sequence was found in a human donor in good health (CMV status not recorded). Some clones in this sample may be carry-over from other donors' samples. The J gene is TRBJ1-1, the V gene TRBV6-1, with 10 nucleotides matching TRBD1. CDR3 region: CASSEVWTGTGDTEAFF. CDR3 DNA sequence: TGTGCCAGCAGTGAAGTTTGGACCGGGACAGGGGACACTGAAGCTTTCTTT.